Following are 20 T cell receptor beta chains from one sample sequenced in a study of post-analysis software for immune sequencing data (dated by TCRdb to the mid-2010s). The research as a whole found: Significantly higher frequencies in patients than in controls were found for roughly 5 TRBV segments, including TRBV5-6, TRBV5-1 and TRBV20-1.

Preparation of the library involved PCR. TCRdb lists the instrument as Illumina HiSeq 2500. To reduce PCR and sequencing biases, unique molecular identifiers were built into the TCR beta cDNA libraries. The public reads were run again by TCRdb, first through fastp at Q25 and then through MiXCR, and only productive beta chains were kept. When rows share a CDR3 protein, they turn into one entry using the most common DNA and genes. This sample lists fewer than 850,000 distinct CDR3 sequences; 30% were detected once. The ten largest make up 0.56% of the sample. No antigens are known for them. Sequenced material: blood. The origin of the receptors is a girl between 10 and 17 years old with multiple sclerosis.

This clonotype was seen many times. V is TRBV29-1 and J is TRBJ2-7; no reliable D call. V lost 7 bases to trimming and J lost 0 bases, with 10 bases between them. Germline CDR1 reads SQVTM; CDR2 reads ANQGSEA. The CDR3 sequence is 12 residues long. CDR3 bases: TGCAGCGCGAACAAGGACTCCTACGAGCAGTACTTC. It specifies CSANKDSYEQYF.

The rearrangement links TRBV7-8 to TRBJ2-5; tentative D call: TRBD1 (6 bases). Germline V gene sequence: CDR1 SGHVS, CDR2 FQNEAQ. The CDR3 is made up of 13 amino acids. With 3 bases removed from V and 11 bases from J, the gap between germline ends came to 16 bases. CDR3 nucleotide sequence: TGTGCCAGCAGCTTGAGGGGGATAGACGTGCAGTACTTC. Translation: CASSLRGIDVQYF.

About this clonotype itself: The junction shows a germline mismatch at one end, possibly a read error. The chain carries TRBV20-1 and TRBJ2-1, with 12 bases lining up with TRBD2. The CDR3 loop spans 14 amino acids. CDR1 and CDR2 (germline): DFQATT, SNEGSKA (reference sequence). CDR3 sequence (DNA): TGCAGTGCTAGACTAGCGGGGGGGTCCAATGAGCAGTTCTTT. Its translation: CSARLAGGSNEQFF.

The table lists this clonotype with a count of one. Mismatch with germline at one junction end may stem from a read error. The rearrangement links TRBV9 to TRBJ2-1, with TRBD2 as a possible D gene (5 bases). The CDR3 runs to 13 residues. CDR1 is SGDLS, CDR2 YYNGEE, per germline. The CDR3 DNA reads as TGTGCCGGCAGCGTAGAGGGCCACCCTACGCAGTTCTTC. Translating it yields CAGSVEGHPTQFF.

This chain links TRBV20-1 with TRBJ2-7; TRBD2 might be the D (6 bases). The V end was cut by 6 bases, the J end by 7 bases, with 22 bases between. Germline CDR1 and CDR2: DFQATT and SNEGSKA (reference sequence). This CDR3 has 14 residues. CDR3 residues: CSAAWGVSYNEQYF. CDR3 bases: TGCAGTGCAGCCTGGGGGGTGTCCTACAATGAGCAGTACTTC.

This clonotype has only a few counts. The genes are TRBV6-2 or TRBV6-3 and TRBJ1-6; no definite D call. Germline-derived CDR1 and CDR2 are MNHEY and SVGEGT. V was pared by 6 bases and J by 5 bases, with 8 bases between. This CDR3 contains 13 residues. CDR3 sequence reads: CASSRQDNSPLHF. The CDR3 DNA reads TGTGCCAGCAGCCGTCAGGATAATTCACCCCTCCACTTT.

This chain links TRBV7-2 with TRBJ1-2; D possibly corresponds to TRBD1 (5 bases). V was cut by 2 bases and J by 7 bases, with 8 bases left in between. Germline CDR1 and CDR2: SGHTA and FQGNSA. This CDR3 is built from 12 residues. CDR3 amino acids: CASSLTGGGYTF. For the CDR3, the DNA is TGTGCCAGCAGCTTAACTGGGGGTGGCTACACCTTC.

This chain links TRBV7-8 with TRBJ1-1; tentative D call: TRBD1 (5 bases). There are 15 residues in the CDR3. Germline-derived CDR1 and CDR2 are SGHVS and FQNEAQ. Trimming shortened V by 4 bases and J by 0 bases, and 12 bases separated the two germline ends. DNA of the CDR3: TGTGCCAGCAGCTACGAGGGACCCCTGAACACTGAAGCTTTCTTT. It codes for CASSYEGPLNTEAFF.

This clonotype was recorded many times. The CDR3: CASSDPAGGNEQFF. Here the CDR3 DNA reads TGTGCCAGCAGTGACCCAGCGGGAGGCAATGAGCAGTTCTTC. The V gene is TRBV6-4, the J gene TRBJ2-1, with 9 bases aligning to TRBD2. V trimming: 2 bases; J trimming: 6 bases; junction bases outside the gene matches: 2. CDR1 and CDR2 from the germline V gene are MRHNA and SNTAGT. The CDR3 extends over 14 amino acids.

The sample holds a few counts of this clonotype. V and J are TRBV12-3 or TRBV12-4 and TRBJ2-1; 11 positions match TRBD2. Losses at the gene ends were 6 bases for V and 8 bases for J; bases not matched to a gene: 12. The CDR3 runs 16 residues. DNA for the CDR3: TGTGCCAGCAGCCTTCGCCCAACTAGCGGGGGCGATGAGCAGTTCTTC. Its protein product is CASSLRPTSGGDEQFF.

The chain joins TRBV7-2 to TRBJ2-5; unclear D gene. Germline CDR1 and CDR2: SGHTA and FQGNSA. Trimming left V 4 bases short and J 4 bases short, with 13 bases between. The CDR3 consists of 14 residues. CDR3 protein: CASSSNGLRETQYF. The CDR3 coding sequence is TGTGCCAGCAGCTCCAACGGGCTTAGAGAGACCCAGTACTTC.

There are a few counts of this clonotype. This sequence joins TRBV6-1 and TRBJ2-3; 10 nucleotides agree with TRBD1. Trimming cost V 5 bases and J 1 base; bases outside gene matches: 12. Germline assignment: CDR1 MNHNS and CDR2 SASEGT. This CDR3 has 18 amino acids. The CDR3 nucleotides are TGTGCCAGCAGTCCGGACAGGGGGATTCTTAGAGGCACAGATACGCAGTATTTT. It is translated as CASSPDRGILRGTDTQYF.

Notes on this clonotype: Relative to the germline gene, one junction end is altered; a read error may explain this. V and J are TRBV4-2 and TRBJ2-1, with D maybe TRBD2 (5 bases). The CDR3 length is 16 residues. Germline V CDR1 and CDR2: LGHNA, YNFKEQ. CDR3 sequence reads: CACSQVFVGRDNEQFF. The CDR3 DNA is TGTGCCTGCAGCCAAGTTTTCGTAGGGAGAGACAATGAGCAGTTCTTC.

This clonotype was detected only a few times. V is TRBV25-1 and J is TRBJ2-5, with 7 bases lining up with TRBD1. This CDR3 is built from 12 residues. Germline V lookup: CDR1 MGHDK, CDR2 SYGVNS. The junction had 7 bases not matched to a gene; V was cut back by 8 bases and J by 7 bases. The CDR3 sequence: CASRDSTLTQYF. Written as DNA, the CDR3 is TGTGCCAGCCGGGACAGCACCTTGACCCAGTACTTC. Full variable domain (missing parts from reference TRBV25-1 and TRBJ2-5): EADIYQTPRYLVIGTGKKITLECSQTMGHDKMYWYQQDPGMELHLIHYSYGVNSTEKGDLSSESTVSRIRTEHFPLTLESARPSHTSQYLCASRDSTLTQYFGPGTRLLVL.

At least ten counts were recorded for this clonotype. The V gene is TRBV4-2, the J gene TRBJ2-7; 8 nucleotides match TRBD1. This CDR3 region has 15 residues. CDR1 is LGHNA and CDR2 is YNFKEQ in the germline V gene. With V trimmed by 1 base and J by 5 bases, 7 bases remained unmatched. CDR3 protein: CASSQAQGVLNEQYF. The CDR3 coding sequence is TGTGCCAGCAGCCAAGCACAGGGGGTGTTAAACGAGCAGTACTTC.

The chain carries TRBV7-2 and TRBJ2-3; TRBD2 agrees at 8 bases. Trimming removed 5 bases from V and 6 bases from J; junction bases left unmatched: 16. CDR1 is SGHTA and CDR2 is FQGNSA in the germline V gene. The CDR3 sequence is 17 residues long. The CDR3 region is CASSREGGRVRLDTQYF. For the CDR3, the DNA is TGTGCCAGCAGCCGGGAGGGGGGCCGGGTAAGGCTGGATACGCAGTATTTT.

The J gene is TRBJ2-7, the V gene TRBV9, with D possibly being TRBD1 or TRBD2 (5 bases each). Between the trimmed V and J ends, which lost 4 bases and 1 base, there was a span of 12 bases. Germline lookup yields CDR1 SGDLS and CDR2 YYNGEE. The CDR3 consists of 14 residues. This CDR3 is CASSPGPQSYEQYF. The CDR3 nucleotides are TGTGCCAGCAGCCCGGGACCGCAATCCTACGAGCAGTACTTC.

This clonotype has ten or more counts. The rearrangement links TRBV15 to TRBJ2-7; TRBD1 matches 9 bases. Germline CDR1 LNHNV, CDR2 YYDKDF (reference sequence). The CDR3 totals 14 residues. With V trimmed by 1 base and J by 3 bases, 1 base remained unmatched. CDR3 in DNA: TGTGCCACCAGCAGAGTGGGACAGGGCTACGAGCAGTACTTC. Protein sequence: CATSRVGQGYEQYF.

The chain links TRBV7-6 to TRBJ2-1; 7 bases line up with TRBD2. Germline CDR1 is SGHVS and CDR2 is FNYEAQ. Losses at the gene ends were 7 bases for V and 9 bases for J; bases not matched to a gene: 12. This CDR3 has 14 residues. The CDR3 region is CASIDPAGEGEQFF. The CDR3 DNA is TGTGCCAGCATCGATCCCGCGGGGGAGGGTGAGCAGTTCTTC.

This clonotype was counted many times. This chain uses TRBV5-5 with TRBJ2-1, with 7 positions matching TRBD2. This CDR3 has 14 residues. With V trimmed by 4 bases and J by 15 bases, 16 bases remained unmatched. The germline CDR1 and CDR2 sequences are SGHKS and YYEKEE (reference sequence). The CDR3 bases are TGTGCCAGCAGCCGTTCAAGCGGGGCGAGACCAAGGTTCTTC. It yields the protein CASSRSSGARPRFF.